These 4 T cell receptor beta chains share one sample of origin, sequenced in a study of patients and donors after allogeneic stem cell transplantation. TCRdb used MiXCR to reprocess the RT-PCR reads, holding one entry per CDR3 protein. Of some 200,000 distinct CDR3 sequences in the sample, approximately 41% were seen once. Material: blood, either unsorted or a sorted T cell fraction (not recorded which). These receptors came from a human donor who was either an allogeneic HSCT recipient or a stem cell or donor lymphocyte infusion donor (not recorded which). It is not recorded whose cells these are; they may come from a transplant donor.

The genes are TRBV24-1 and TRBJ2-3; D is uncertain. Per germline, CDR1 KGHDR and CDR2 SFDVKD. The CDR3 runs 14 residues. V was cut by 3 bases and J by 2 bases, with 8 bases left in between. The CDR3 sequence is CATSDRTDTDTQYF. The DNA of the CDR3 is TGTGCCACCAGTGATAGGACGGACACAGATACGCAGTATTTT.

The chain employs TRBV5-1 and TRBJ2-2; 7 nucleotides agree with TRBD2. Germline CDR1 and CDR2: SGHRS and YFSETQ. The length of the CDR3 is 16 residues. The junction had 8 bases not matched to a gene; V was cut back by 1 base and J by 5 bases. The CDR3 loop reads CASSLLLAATTGELFF. CDR3 nucleotide sequence: TGCGCCAGCAGCTTGCTCCTAGCGGCCACTACCGGGGAGCTGTTTTTT.

This clonotype appeared many times. The rearrangement uses TRBV12-3 or TRBV12-4 and TRBJ1-2; no firm D call. The CDR3 covers 14 residues. The V gene lost 3 bases and the J gene lost 6 bases, with 14 bases spanning the gap. CDR3 residues: CASSFGIQGDGYTF. The CDR3 nucleotides read TGTGCCAGCAGTTTCGGCATACAAGGCGATGGCTACACCTTC.

This clonotype was counted a few times. V is TRBV25-1 and J is TRBJ2-7; no clear D gene. V lost 11 bases and J lost 3, with 14 bases in between. Germline CDR1 MGHDK, CDR2 SYGVNS. This CDR3 contains 12 residues. This CDR3 is CALHPPDYEQYF. The CDR3 region has the DNA TGTGCCCTTCACCCCCCGGACTACGAGCAGTACTTC.